This TCR beta chain was obtained from a study of blood T cell repertoires in COVID-19. Study summary: Material from acute and convalescent COVID-19 was sourced from the United States, Italy and Spain. PBMCs, B-cell-depleted T cells, or T cells were the source of the cDNA or gDNA that made up the material.

CDR3 length: 13 amino acids. The V gene's germline CDR1 is KGHDR and CDR2 SFDVKD. V was cut by 7 bases and J by 3 bases, with 11 bases left in between. Original analysis: How many nucleated cells were present was estimated from reference gene primer amplification. TCRdb's table, derived via immunoSEQ multiplex PCR, lists solely in-frame clones and lacks some. D and trimming come from the DNA, and the V and J calls and clone size come from that table. The sample carries some 270,000 clones, approximately 83% recorded once. The receptor was isolated from a woman in her sixties or seventies with acute or convalescent COVID-19. The sequenced material came from peripheral blood. The rearrangement joins TRBV24-1 to TRBJ1-1; D may be TRBD1 (6 bases). CDR3 sequence: CATSRDKDTEAFF. As DNA, the CDR3 is TGTGCCACCAGCCGGGACAAGGACACTGAAGCTTTCTTT.